This TCR beta chain was recovered during a study of vaccination and CD4 T cells after COVID-19. Study in general: Spike peptides, overlapping and drawn from SARS-CoV-2, HCoV-NL63, HCoV-OC43 and HCoV-229E, were used to stimulate cells. Broader study findings: Median reactive clonotypes, those recognizing SARS-CoV-2, rose from about 22 to 38, not significantly.

This clonotype was seen just once. Its antigen is as yet unknown. The Oncomine TCR Beta short-read assay generated sequence data from the DNA of cultured CD4+ T cells. Once CD4+ T cells had been cultured, genomic DNA was extracted from them. TCRdb redid the calling of the PCR reads with MiXCR, one entry per CDR3 protein. The sample has 14,000 to 15,000 distinct CDR3 sequences, 40% to 65% seen once. Noted treatment: approximately nine-day PBMC culture with coronavirus spike peptide pools or control peptides (ViraFEST assay). Peptide pool stimulation in ViraFEST expanded antigen-specific T cells, whose TCRs were then sequenced. The CDR3 loop spans 13 amino acids. V lost 5 bases and J lost 4, with 8 bases in between. Germline CDR1 SGHTA, CDR2 FQGNSA.

V gene TRBV7-2 combines with J gene TRBJ2-2; no definite D call. The sample taken for sequencing was CD4+ T cells from blood, cultured in vitro. The clonotype originates from a human donor who had recovered from COVID-19. CDR3 protein: CASSRFGTGELFF. The CDR3 DNA follows: TGTGCCAGCAGCCGATTCGGCACCGGGGAGCTGTTTTTT.